This T cell receptor (beta chain) emerged from a study of blood T cell repertoires in COVID-19. On the study more broadly: COVID-19 samples collected from the United States, Italy and Spain covered acute and convalescent phases.

Germline V CDR1 and CDR2: MNHEY, SMNVEV (reference sequence). V lost 2 bases and J 5 bases, leaving 12 bases between the germline ends. There are 14 residues in the CDR3. This clone was counted between two and nine times. Original data processing: Reference gene primer amplification yielded estimated nucleated cell counts. Profiling relied on immunoSEQ multiplex PCR, and the TCRdb table lists in-frame clones only, not all of them. V, J and clone size reflect that table, while D and trimming were determined from the DNA. The data hold about half a million clones, with 80% to 90% observed a single time.

The V call is TRBV27, the J call TRBJ1-2; a possible D gene is TRBD1 (6 bases). The sequence was collected from a human donor in a cohort sampled during active COVID-19. What was sequenced was peripheral blood. CDR3 nucleotides: TGTGCCAGCAGTTTAACGGACAGCGCTTATGGCTACACCTTC. This encodes CASSLTDSAYGYTF.